Listed below are T cell receptor beta chains from one sample, sequenced in a study of blood T cell repertoires in COVID-19. The data were produced by immunoSEQ multiplex PCR, yet TCRdb's version contains in-frame clones alone and is incomplete. The sample has approximately 270,000 clones; 89% are singletons. Specimen: peripheral blood. These receptors were collected from a middle-aged man with acute or convalescent COVID-19. The CDR3 runs from the conserved cysteine through the conserved F or W. The D gene is left open where the match is weak. A row's size may be missing; if present it is once, few, many or a size class.

size: .; V: TRBV5-1; D: .; J: TRBJ1-3; CDR3: CASSLLGGGSGNTIYF; DNA: TGCGCCAGCAGCTTATTGGGCGGGGGCTCTGGAAACACCATATATTTT
size: .; V: TRBV7-3; D: TRBD2; J: TRBJ2-3; CDR3: CATSTGRGGIDTQYF; DNA: TGTGCCACCTCGACGGGGCGGGGGGGCATAGATACGCAGTATTTT
size: .; V: TRBV18; D: TRBD1; J: TRBJ1-1; CDR3: CASSPPDRGWGTEAFF; DNA: TGTGCCAGCTCACCACCGGACAGGGGGTGGGGCACTGAAGCTTTCTTT
size: .; V: TRBV4-2; D: .; J: TRBJ1-2; CDR3: CASSPSGGENYGYTF; DNA: TGTGCCAGCAGCCCTTCGGGGGGGGAGAACTATGGCTACACCTTC
size: .; V: TRBV4-2; D: TRBD2; J: TRBJ2-5; CDR3: CASSRPGGEETQYF; DNA: TGTGCCAGCAGCCGACCCGGGGGGGAAGAGACCCAGTACTTC
size: .; V: TRBV4-1; D: .; J: TRBJ2-1; CDR3: CASSHATGNRDEQFF; DNA: TGCGCCAGCAGCCATGCCACAGGCAACAGGGATGAGCAGTTCTTC
size: .; V: TRBV2; D: .; J: TRBJ1-6; CDR3: CASSENPLGNSPLHF; DNA: TGTGCCAGCAGTGAGAATCCTCTCGGGAATTCACCCCTCCACTTT
size: .; V: TRBV7-3; D: .; J: TRBJ1-1; CDR3: CASSLSQGNTEAFF; DNA: TGTGCCAGCAGCTTAAGCCAGGGGAACACTGAAGCTTTCTTT
size: .; V: TRBV7-9; D: TRBD1; J: TRBJ1-6; CDR3: CASSLPRTGGNSPLHF; DNA: TGTGCCAGCAGCTTACCCCGGACAGGAGGTAATTCACCCCTCCACTTT
size: .; V: TRBV2; D: TRBD1; J: TRBJ2-5; CDR3: CASSPDRDLETQYF; DNA: TGTGCCAGCAGTCCCGACAGGGATCTTGAGACCCAGTACTTC
size: .; V: TRBV6-5; D: .; J: TRBJ2-5; CDR3: CASSYGGAQETQYF; DNA: TGTGCCAGCAGTTACGGGGGGGCTCAAGAGACCCAGTACTTC
size: once; V: TRBV5-1; D: .; J: TRBJ1-5; CDR3: CASSLAGGSNQPQHF; DNA: TGCGCCAGCAGCTTGGCCGGGGGTAGCAATCAGCCCCAGCATTTT
size: .; V: TRBV15; D: .; J: TRBJ1-2; CDR3: CATSRVRAGEGGYTF; DNA: TGTGCCACCAGCAGAGTTAGGGCGGGGGAGGGTGGCTACACCTTC
size: .; V: TRBV30; D: TRBD1; J: TRBJ2-2; CDR3: CAWSVPGTGNTGELFF; DNA: TGTGCCTGGAGTGTACCAGGGACAGGGAACACCGGGGAGCTGTTTTTT
size: .; V: TRBV11-3; D: .; J: TRBJ2-2; CDR3: CASSPGLKYTGELFF; DNA: TGTGCCAGCAGCCCGGGTTTAAAGTACACCGGGGAGCTGTTTTTT
size: .; V: TRBV7-2; D: TRBD2; J: TRBJ2-1; CDR3: CASTLQLAGGNEQFF; DNA: TGTGCCAGCACCTTACAACTAGCGGGGGGAAATGAGCAGTTCTTC
size: .; V: TRBV5-4; D: .; J: TRBJ1-2; CDR3: CASSWEAGLGGYTF; DNA: TGTGCCAGCAGCTGGGAGGCAGGGCTAGGAGGCTACACCTTC
size: .; V: TRBV11-3; D: .; J: TRBJ2-1; CDR3: CASSLLLGAQGNYNEQFF; DNA: TGTGCCAGCAGCCTGTTACTCGGGGCGCAGGGGAACTACAATGAGCAGTTCTTC
size: .; V: TRBV10-3; D: .; J: TRBJ2-3; CDR3: CAISEGFAGSTDTQYF; DNA: TGTGCCATCAGTGAGGGGTTTGCGGGGAGCACAGATACGCAGTATTTT
size: .; V: TRBV14; D: .; J: TRBJ2-5; CDR3: CASSTRHQYQETQYF; DNA: TGTGCCAGCAGCACCCGACACCAGTACCAAGAGACCCAGTACTTC
size: .; V: TRBV11-1; D: TRBD2; J: TRBJ2-3; CDR3: CASSPVAGAYTDTQYF; DNA: TGTGCCAGCAGCCCCGTAGCGGGGGCTTACACAGATACGCAGTATTTT
size: .; V: TRBV29-1; D: .; J: TRBJ2-2; CDR3: CSVEGSRANTGELFF; DNA: TGCAGCGTTGAAGGGTCCAGGGCGAACACCGGGGAGCTGTTTTTT
size: few; V: TRBV18; D: TRBD1; J: TRBJ1-6; CDR3: CASSADRIGSPLHF; DNA: TGTGCCAGCTCAGCGGACAGGATAGGGTCACCCCTCCACTTT